Reported below is one T cell receptor beta chain. This sample is drawn from a study of blood T cell repertoires in COVID-19. Study information: Sample material is recorded as cDNA or gDNA derived from T cells, B-cell-depleted T cells, or PBMCs.

Authors' analysis steps: Reference gene primer amplification yielded estimated nucleated cell counts. Assay: immunoSEQ multiplex PCR; the TCRdb copy retains only in-frame clones and omits some. That table supplies the V and J calls and clone size; D and trimming were determined from the DNA. This table holds around 300,000 clones, around 80% found once. The junction had 8 bases not matched to a gene; V was cut back by 2 bases and J by 2 bases. Per the germline V gene, CDR1 is LNHDA and CDR2 is SQIVND (reference sequence). This CDR3 region has 17 residues. The sequenced sample was peripheral blood. The TCR comes from a man aged 25 to 40 with active or convalescent COVID-19. This sequence joins TRBV19 and TRBJ2-7; TRBD2 matches 11 bases. CDR3 sequence reads: CASSIMSSGGLTYEQYF. CDR3 nucleotides: TGTGCCAGTAGTATAATGTCTAGCGGGGGGTTAACCTACGAGCAGTACTTC. Together with reference TRBV19 and TRBJ2-7, the CDR3 gives the full variable domain: DGGITQSPKYLFRKEGQNVTLSCEQNLNHDAMYWYRQDPGQGLRLIYYSQIVNDFQKGDIAEGYSVSREKKESFPLTVTSAQKNPTAFYLCASSIMSSGGLTYEQYFGPGTRLTVT.